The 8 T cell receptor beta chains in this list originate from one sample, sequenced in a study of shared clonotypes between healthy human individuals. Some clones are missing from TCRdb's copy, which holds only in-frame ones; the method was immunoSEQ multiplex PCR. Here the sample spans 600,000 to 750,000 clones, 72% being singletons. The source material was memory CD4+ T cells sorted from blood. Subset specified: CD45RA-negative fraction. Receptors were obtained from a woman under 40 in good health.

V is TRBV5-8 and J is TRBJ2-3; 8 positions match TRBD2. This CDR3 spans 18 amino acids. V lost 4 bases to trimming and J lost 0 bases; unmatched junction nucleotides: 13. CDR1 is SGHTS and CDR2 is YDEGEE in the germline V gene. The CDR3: CASSPAPLAAHSTDTQYF. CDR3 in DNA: TGTGCCAGCAGCCCAGCCCCACTAGCGGCTCATAGCACAGATACGCAGTATTTT.

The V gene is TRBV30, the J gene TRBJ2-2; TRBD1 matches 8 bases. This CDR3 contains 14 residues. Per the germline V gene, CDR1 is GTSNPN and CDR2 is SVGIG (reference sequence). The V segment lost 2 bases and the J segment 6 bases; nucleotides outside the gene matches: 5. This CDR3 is CAWSSDRVAGELFF. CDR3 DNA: TGTGCCTGGAGTTCGGACAGGGTCGCCGGGGAGCTGTTTTTT.

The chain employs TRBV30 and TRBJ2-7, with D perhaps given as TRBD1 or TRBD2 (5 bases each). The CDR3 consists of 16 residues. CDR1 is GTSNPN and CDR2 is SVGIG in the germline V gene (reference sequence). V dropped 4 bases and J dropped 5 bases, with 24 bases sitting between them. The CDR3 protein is CAWKPSLRDEWDEQYF. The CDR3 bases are TGTGCCTGGAAACCCTCGTTAAGGGACGAATGGGACGAGCAGTACTTC.

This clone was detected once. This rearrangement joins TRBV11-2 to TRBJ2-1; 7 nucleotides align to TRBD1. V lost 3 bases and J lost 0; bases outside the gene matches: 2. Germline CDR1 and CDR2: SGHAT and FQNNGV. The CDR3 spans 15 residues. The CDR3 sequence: CASSFHRGSYNEQFF. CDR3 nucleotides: TGTGCCAGCAGCTTCCACAGGGGCTCCTACAATGAGCAGTTCTTC. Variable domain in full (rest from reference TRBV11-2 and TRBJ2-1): EAGVAQSPRYKIIEKRQSVAFWCNPISGHATLYWYQQILGQGPKLLIQFQNNGVVDDSQLPKDRFSAERLKGVDSTLKIQPAKLEDSAVYLCASSFHRGSYNEQFFGPGTRLTVL.

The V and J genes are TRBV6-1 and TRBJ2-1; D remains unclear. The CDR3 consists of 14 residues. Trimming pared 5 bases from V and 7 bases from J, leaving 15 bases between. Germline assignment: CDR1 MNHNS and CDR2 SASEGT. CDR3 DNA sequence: TGTGCCAGCAGTAACGGGTGGGGTGGGAATGAGCAGTTCTTC. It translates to CASSNGWGGNEQFF.

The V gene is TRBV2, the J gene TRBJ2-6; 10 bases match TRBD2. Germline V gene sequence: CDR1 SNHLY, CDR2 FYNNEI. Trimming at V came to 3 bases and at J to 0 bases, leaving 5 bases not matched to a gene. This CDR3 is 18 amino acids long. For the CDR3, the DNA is TGTGCCAGCAGTGAGGTAGCGGGAGGCGCCTCTGGGGCCAACGTCCTGACTTTC. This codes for CASSEVAGGASGANVLTF.

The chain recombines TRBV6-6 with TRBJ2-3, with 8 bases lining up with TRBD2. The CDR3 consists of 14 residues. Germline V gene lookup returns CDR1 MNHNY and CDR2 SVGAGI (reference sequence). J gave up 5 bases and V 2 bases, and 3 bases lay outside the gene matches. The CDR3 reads CASSYNGRVDTQYF. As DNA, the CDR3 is TGTGCCAGCAGTTACAACGGGAGGGTAGATACGCAGTATTTT.

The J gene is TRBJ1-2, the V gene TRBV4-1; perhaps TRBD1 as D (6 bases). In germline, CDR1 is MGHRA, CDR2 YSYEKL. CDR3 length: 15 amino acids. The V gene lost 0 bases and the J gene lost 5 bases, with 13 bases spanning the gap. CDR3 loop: CASSQESGTQYGYTF. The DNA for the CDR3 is TGCGCCAGCAGCCAAGAATCCGGGACACAGTATGGCTACACCTTC.